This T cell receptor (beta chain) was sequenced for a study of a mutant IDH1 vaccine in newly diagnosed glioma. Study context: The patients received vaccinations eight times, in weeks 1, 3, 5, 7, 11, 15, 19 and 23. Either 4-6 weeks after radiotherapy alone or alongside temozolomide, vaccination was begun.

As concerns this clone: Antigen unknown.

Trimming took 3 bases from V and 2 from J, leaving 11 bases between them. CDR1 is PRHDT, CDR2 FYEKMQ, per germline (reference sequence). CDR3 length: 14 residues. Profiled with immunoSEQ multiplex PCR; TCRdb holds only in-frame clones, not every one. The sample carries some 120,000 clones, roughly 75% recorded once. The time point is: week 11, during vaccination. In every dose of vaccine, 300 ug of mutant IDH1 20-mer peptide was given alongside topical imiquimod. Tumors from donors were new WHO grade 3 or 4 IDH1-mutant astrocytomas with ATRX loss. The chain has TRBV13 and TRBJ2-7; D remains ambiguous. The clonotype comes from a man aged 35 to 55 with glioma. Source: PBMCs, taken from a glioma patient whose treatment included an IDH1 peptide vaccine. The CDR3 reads CASSFRTAAYEQYF. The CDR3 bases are TGTGCCAGCAGCTTCCGGACGGCCGCCTACGAGCAGTACTTC.